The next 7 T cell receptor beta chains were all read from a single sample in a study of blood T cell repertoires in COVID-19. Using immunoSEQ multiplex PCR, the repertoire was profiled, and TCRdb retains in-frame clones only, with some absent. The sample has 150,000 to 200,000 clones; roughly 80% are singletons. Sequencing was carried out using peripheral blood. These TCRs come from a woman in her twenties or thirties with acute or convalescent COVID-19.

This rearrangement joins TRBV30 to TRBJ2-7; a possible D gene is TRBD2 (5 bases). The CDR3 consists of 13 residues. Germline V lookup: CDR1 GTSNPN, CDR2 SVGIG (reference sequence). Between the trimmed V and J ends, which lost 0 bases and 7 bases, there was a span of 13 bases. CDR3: CAWSVRADQEQYF. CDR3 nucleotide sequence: TGTGCCTGGAGTGTACGAGCGGACCAAGAGCAGTACTTC.

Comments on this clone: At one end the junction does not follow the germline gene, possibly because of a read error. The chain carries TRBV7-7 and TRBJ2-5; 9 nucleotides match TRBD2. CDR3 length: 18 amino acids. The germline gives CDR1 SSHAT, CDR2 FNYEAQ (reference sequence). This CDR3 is CASSYGSGGGRGRETQYF. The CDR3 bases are TGTGCTAGCAGCTATGGTTCAGGAGGCGGGAGGGGAAGGGAGACCCAGTACTTC.

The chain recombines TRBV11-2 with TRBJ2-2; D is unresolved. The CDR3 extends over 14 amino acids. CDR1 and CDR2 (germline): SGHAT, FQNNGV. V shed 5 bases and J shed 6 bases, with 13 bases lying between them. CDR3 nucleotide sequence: TGTGCCAGCAGCGGAGTATCCCTCCCCGGGGAGCTGTTTTTT. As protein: CASSGVSLPGELFF.

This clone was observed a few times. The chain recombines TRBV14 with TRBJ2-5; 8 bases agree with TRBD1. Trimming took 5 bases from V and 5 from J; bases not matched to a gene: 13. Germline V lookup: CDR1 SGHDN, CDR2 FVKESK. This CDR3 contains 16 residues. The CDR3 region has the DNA TGTGCCAGCAGCGACCAGCTCAGGGGGCGCGGGGAGACCCAGTACTTC. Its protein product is CASSDQLRGRGETQYF.

The CDR3, as DNA: TGTGCCAGCAGCTTAGGACACGGCGCGGAGACCCAGTACTTC. Amino acids: CASSLGHGAETQYF. The chain combines TRBV11-2 with TRBJ2-5; D remains ambiguous. The CDR3 loop spans 14 amino acids. Germline V gene lookup returns CDR1 SGHAT and CDR2 FQNNGV. V was pared by 1 base and J by 5 bases, with 11 bases between.

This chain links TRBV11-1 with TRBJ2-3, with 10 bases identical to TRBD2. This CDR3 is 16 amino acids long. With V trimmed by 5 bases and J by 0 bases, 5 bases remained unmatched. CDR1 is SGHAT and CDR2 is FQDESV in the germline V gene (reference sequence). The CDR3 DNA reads TGTGCCAGCAGCGTCTTGACTAGCGGGAGCACAGATACGCAGTATTTT. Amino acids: CASSVLTSGSTDTQYF.

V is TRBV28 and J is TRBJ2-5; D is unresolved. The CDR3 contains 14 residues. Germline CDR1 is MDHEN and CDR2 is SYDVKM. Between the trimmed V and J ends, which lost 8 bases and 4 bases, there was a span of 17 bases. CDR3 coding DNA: TGTGCCAGCGCGACCTATAAGCCGGGAGAGACCCAGTACTTC. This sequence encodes CASATYKPGETQYF.